Shown below are 12 T cell receptor beta chains from a single sample sequenced in a study of CD8 T cells in Susac syndrome. A quantity of about 0.5 to 1 ug RNA underwent reverse transcription using random hexamers. MiXCR, applied by TCRdb to the immunoSEQ multiplex PCR reads, yields one record per CDR3 protein. In the table there are fewer than 65,000 distinct CDR3 sequences, approximately 90% of which are singletons. Sequencing used CD8+ T cells from PBMCs. All receptors come from a human donor in good health.

V usage is TRBV6-2 or TRBV6-3 and J usage is TRBJ1-2; D remains unclear. V gave up 3 bases and J gave up 2 bases, with 13 bases separating them. Germline V gene sequence: CDR1 MNHEY, CDR2 SVGEGT. The CDR3 spans 15 residues. The CDR3: CASSYPEGKNYGYTF. The CDR3 coding sequence is TGTGCCAGCAGTTATCCGGAGGGTAAAAACTATGGCTACACCTTC.

V is TRBV11-2 and J is TRBJ1-2; D perhaps matches TRBD1 (5 bases). V gave up 4 bases and J gave up 0 bases, with 9 bases separating them. The germline V gene has CDR1 SGHAT and CDR2 FQNNGV. The CDR3 extends over 14 amino acids. The CDR3 nucleotides read TGTGCCAGCAGCTCCGGGGGAGCTAACTATGGCTACACCTTC. This codes for CASSSGGANYGYTF.

CDR3 loop: CASADRSGGPIYGYTF. CDR3 nucleotides: TGTGCCAGCGCAGATAGATCAGGGGGCCCAATCTATGGCTACACCTTC. The chain links TRBV6-1 to TRBJ1-2, with TRBD1 matching over 8 bases. V was pared by 8 bases and J by 4 bases, with 15 bases of the junction left unmatched. The germline V gene has CDR1 MNHNS and CDR2 SASEGT. This CDR3 has 16 residues.

The genes are TRBV12-3 or TRBV12-4 and TRBJ2-7, with TRBD2 matching 8 bases. The CDR3 is 15 residues long. V was clipped by 1 base and J by 3 bases; unmatched bases: 5. The DNA for the CDR3 is TGTGCCAGCAGTTTAGGGGCGGGGGGCCACTACGAGCAGTACTTC. Translated: CASSLGAGGHYEQYF.

The CDR3 here is CASPPWERGGPKETDTQYF. CDR3 nucleotide sequence: TGTGCCAGCCCTCCCTGGGAGCGGGGGGGCCCGAAGGAGACAGATACGCAGTATTTT. The chain carries TRBV28 and TRBJ2-3, with 10 bases lining up with TRBD2. CDR3 size: 19 residues. V shed 8 bases, J shed 3 bases, and the junction held 20 bases outside the gene matches. CDR1 is MDHEN, CDR2 SYDVKM, per germline.

The chain is built from TRBV27 and TRBJ2-7; D is uncertain. Germline lookup yields CDR1 MNHEY and CDR2 SMNVEV (reference sequence). This CDR3 has 14 amino acids. V shed 8 bases and J shed 3 bases, with 17 bases lying between them. The CDR3 region is CASGYGRQNYEQYF. CDR3 nucleotides: TGTGCCAGCGGGTATGGACGCCAGAACTACGAGCAGTACTTC.

This chain connects TRBV19 to TRBJ2-1; D possibly corresponds to TRBD2 (5 bases). The CDR3 totals 16 residues. Germline V gives CDR1 LNHDA, CDR2 SQIVND (reference sequence). Trimming removed 5 bases at V and 0 bases at J, with 14 bases between. This chain's CDR3 is CASSRMRVLSYNEQFF. DNA for the CDR3: TGTGCCAGTAGTCGAATGAGGGTTCTCTCCTACAATGAGCAGTTCTTC.

J is TRBJ1-5 and V is TRBV6-1; 11 positions match TRBD1. The junction had 8 bases not matched to a gene; V was cut back by 4 bases and J by 0 bases. The CDR3 consists of 18 residues. Germline CDR1 is MNHNS and CDR2 is SASEGT. The CDR3 protein is CASSARDRGLPSNQPQHF. The CDR3 nucleotides read TGTGCCAGCAGTGCCCGGGACAGGGGGTTACCTAGCAATCAGCCCCAGCATTTT.

The DNA of the CDR3 is TGTGCCAGCAGCCCCTCGTCCGGGGACAGGCCTCCCTACGAGCAGTACTTC. This sequence encodes CASSPSSGDRPPYEQYF. The chain links TRBV27 to TRBJ2-7, with 8 bases aligning to TRBD1. The CDR3 loop spans 17 amino acids. Germline CDR1 is MNHEY and CDR2 is SMNVEV (reference sequence). V lost 6 bases, J lost 2 bases, and 15 bases stayed unmatched.

This clonotype was seen a single time. CDR3 nucleotide sequence: TGCAGCGTCCCGTGGGACAGGGGCACAGATACGCAGTATTTT. It is translated as CSVPWDRGTDTQYF. This chain joins TRBV29-1 and TRBJ2-3; TRBD1 aligns across 9 bases. V gave up 6 bases and J gave up 1 base; unmatched junction bases: 5. From germline, CDR1 is SQVTM and CDR2 ANQGSEA. The CDR3 totals 14 residues.

The chain is built from TRBV9 and TRBJ2-5, with D uncertain. The CDR3 is 12 residues long. CDR1 is SGDLS and CDR2 is YYNGEE in the germline V gene. V was clipped by 3 bases and J by 0 bases, with 3 bases between them. CDR3 coding DNA: TGTGCCAGCAGCGCCAACCAAGAGACCCAGTACTTC. Amino acid sequence: CASSANQETQYF. The variable domain in full, with the rest retrieved from reference TRBV9 and TRBJ2-5, is DSGVTQTPKHLITATGQRVTLRCSPRSGDLSVYWYQQSLDQGLQFLIQYYNGEERAKGNILERFSAQQFPDLHSELNLSSLELGDSALYFCASSANQETQYFGPGTRLLVL.

CDR3 nucleotides: TGTGCCAGCAGTTTCATAGCGGGGAGGGATACGCAGTATTTT. This translates into CASSFIAGRDTQYF. The genes are TRBV27 and TRBJ2-3, with TRBD2 matching 8 bases. Germline V CDR1 and CDR2: MNHEY, SMNVEV (reference sequence). V dropped 3 bases and J dropped 6; count of bases not matched to a gene: 5. This CDR3 is built from 14 residues.